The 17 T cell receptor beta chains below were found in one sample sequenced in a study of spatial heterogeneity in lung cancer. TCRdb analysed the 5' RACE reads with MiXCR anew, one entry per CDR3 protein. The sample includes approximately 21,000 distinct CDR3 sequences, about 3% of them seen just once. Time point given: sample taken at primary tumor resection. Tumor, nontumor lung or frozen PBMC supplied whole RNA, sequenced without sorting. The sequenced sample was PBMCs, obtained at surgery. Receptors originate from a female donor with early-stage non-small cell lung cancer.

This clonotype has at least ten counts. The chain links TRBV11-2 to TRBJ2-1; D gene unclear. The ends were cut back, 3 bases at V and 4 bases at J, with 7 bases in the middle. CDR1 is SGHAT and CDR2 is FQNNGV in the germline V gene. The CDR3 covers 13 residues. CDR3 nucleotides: TGTGCCAGCAGCTTTCTCTTTTACAATGAGCAGTTCTTC. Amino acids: CASSFLFYNEQFF.

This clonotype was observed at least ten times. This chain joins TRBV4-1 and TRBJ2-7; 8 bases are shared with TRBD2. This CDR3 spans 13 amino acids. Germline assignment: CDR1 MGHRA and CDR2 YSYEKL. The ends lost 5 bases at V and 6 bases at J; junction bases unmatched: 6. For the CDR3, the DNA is TGCGCCAGCAGCGGTAGCGGGAAGTCCGAGCAGTACTTC. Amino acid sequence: CASSGSGKSEQYF.

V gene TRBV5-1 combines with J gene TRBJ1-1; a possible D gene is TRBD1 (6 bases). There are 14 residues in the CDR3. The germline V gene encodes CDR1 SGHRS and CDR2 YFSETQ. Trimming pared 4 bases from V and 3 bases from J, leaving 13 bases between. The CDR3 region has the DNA TGCGCCAGCAGCACGGGACATCTTGACACTGAAGCTTTCTTT. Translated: CASSTGHLDTEAFF.

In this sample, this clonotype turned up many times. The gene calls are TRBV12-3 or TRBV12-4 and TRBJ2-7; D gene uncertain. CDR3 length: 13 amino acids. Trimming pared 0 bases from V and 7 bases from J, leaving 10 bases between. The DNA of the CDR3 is TGTGCCAGCAGTTTAGCGGGCCCTAGGGAGCAGTACTTC. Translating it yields CASSLAGPREQYF.

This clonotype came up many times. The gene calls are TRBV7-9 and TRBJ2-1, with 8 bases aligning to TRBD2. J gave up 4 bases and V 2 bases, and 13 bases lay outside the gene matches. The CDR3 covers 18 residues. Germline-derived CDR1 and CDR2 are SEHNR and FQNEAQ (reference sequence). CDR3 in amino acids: CASSLKHRLAGRYNEQFF. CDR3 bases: TGTGCCAGCAGCTTAAAGCACCGGCTAGCGGGCCGGTACAATGAGCAGTTCTTC.

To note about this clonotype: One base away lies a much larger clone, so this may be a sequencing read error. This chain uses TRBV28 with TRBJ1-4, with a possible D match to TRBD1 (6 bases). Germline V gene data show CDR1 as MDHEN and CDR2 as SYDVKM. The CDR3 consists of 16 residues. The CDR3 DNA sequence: TGTGGCAGCAGTTTCCCCGCCGGGGGCCGTAATGAAAAACTGTTTTTT. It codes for CGSSFPAGGRNEKLFF.

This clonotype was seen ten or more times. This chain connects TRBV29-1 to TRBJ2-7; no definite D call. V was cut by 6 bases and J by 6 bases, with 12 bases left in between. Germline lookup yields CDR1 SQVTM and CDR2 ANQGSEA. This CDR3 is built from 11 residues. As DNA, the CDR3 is TGCAGCGTGCCCATAGGATTCGAGCAGTACTTC. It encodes CSVPIGFEQYF.

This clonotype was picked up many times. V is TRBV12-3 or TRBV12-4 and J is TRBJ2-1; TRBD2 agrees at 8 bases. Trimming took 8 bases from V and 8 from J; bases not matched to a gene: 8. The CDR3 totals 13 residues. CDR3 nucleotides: TGTGCCAGCGTTTACGGGAGGGCTGATGAGCAGTTCTTC. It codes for CASVYGRADEQFF.

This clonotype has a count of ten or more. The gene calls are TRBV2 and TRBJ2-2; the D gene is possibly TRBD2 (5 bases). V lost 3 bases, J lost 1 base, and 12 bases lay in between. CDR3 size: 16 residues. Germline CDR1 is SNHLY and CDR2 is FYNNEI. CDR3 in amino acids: CASSERGSGNTGELFF. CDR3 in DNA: TGTGCCAGCAGTGAGCGTGGGAGTGGGAACACCGGGGAGCTGTTTTTT.

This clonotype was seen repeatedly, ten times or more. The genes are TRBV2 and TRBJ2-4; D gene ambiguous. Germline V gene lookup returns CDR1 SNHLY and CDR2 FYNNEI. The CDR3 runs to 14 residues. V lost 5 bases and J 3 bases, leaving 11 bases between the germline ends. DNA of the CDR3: TGTGCCAGCAGTCGCACCATGGGCAAAAACATTCAGTACTTC. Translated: CASSRTMGKNIQYF.

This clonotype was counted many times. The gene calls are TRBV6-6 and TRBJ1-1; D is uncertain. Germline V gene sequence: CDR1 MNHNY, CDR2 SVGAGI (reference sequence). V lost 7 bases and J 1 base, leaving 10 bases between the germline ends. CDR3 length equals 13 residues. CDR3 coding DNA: TGTGCCAGCATCACCGCCCCGAACACTGAAGCTTTCTTT. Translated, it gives CASITAPNTEAFF.

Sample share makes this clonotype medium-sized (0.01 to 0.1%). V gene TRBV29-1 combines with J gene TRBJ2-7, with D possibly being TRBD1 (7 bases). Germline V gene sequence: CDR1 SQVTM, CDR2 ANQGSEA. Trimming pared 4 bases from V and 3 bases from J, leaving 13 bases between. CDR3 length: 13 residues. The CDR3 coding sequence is TGCAGCGTTGTACGACAGGGACTCTACGAGCAGTACTTC. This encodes CSVVRQGLYEQYF.

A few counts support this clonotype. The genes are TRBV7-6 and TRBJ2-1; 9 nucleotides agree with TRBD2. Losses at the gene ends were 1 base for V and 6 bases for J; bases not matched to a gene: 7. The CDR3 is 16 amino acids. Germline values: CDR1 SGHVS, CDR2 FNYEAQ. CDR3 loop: CASSLVFLAGTNEQFF. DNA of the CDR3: TGTGCCAGCAGCTTAGTCTTTCTAGCGGGGACCAATGAGCAGTTCTTC.

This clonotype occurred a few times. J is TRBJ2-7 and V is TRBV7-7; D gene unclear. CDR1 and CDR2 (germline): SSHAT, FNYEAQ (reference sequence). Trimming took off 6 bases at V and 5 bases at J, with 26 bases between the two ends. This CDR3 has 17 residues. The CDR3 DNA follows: TGTGCCAGCAGTCTAATCCCCGGCGTTTATGGAAGCCACGAGCAGTACTTC. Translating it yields CASSLIPGVYGSHEQYF.

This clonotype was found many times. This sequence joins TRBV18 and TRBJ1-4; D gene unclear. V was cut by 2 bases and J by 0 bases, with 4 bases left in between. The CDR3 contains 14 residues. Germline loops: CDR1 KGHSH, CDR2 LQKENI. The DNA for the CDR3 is TGTGCCAGCTCACCAGGTGCAACTAATGAAAAACTGTTTTTT. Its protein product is CASSPGATNEKLFF.

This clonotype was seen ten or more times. CDR3 nucleotides: TGTGCCAGCAGCAGACTAGCGGGAGGATCGGACCATTTAGGGACCGGGGAGCTGTTTTTT. Protein product: CASSRLAGGSDHLGTGELFF. The chain joins TRBV21-1 to TRBJ2-2; no DNA check was done on the table's D call, TRBD2. TRBV21-1 is annotated as a pseudogene. This CDR3 is built from 20 residues.

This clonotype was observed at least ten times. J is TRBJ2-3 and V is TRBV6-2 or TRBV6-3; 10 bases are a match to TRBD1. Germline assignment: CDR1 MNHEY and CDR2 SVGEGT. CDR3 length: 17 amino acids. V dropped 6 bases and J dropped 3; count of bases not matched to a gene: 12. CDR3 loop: CASSFSPPGQGTDTQYF. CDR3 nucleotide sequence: TGTGCCAGCAGCTTCTCCCCGCCGGGACAGGGGACAGATACGCAGTATTTT.